A single sample is the source of the 12 T cell receptor beta chains below, sequenced in a study of blood T cell repertoires in COVID-19. TCRdb's table, derived via immunoSEQ multiplex PCR, lists solely in-frame clones and lacks some. The sample gives 130,000 or so clones, more than 60% of which show up once; approximately 17% is in the top ten. The material sequenced was peripheral blood. All receptors derive from a man aged 50 or older with acute or convalescent COVID-19.

V and J are TRBV14 and TRBJ1-3, with no clear D. This CDR3 spans 16 amino acids. The V gene's germline CDR1 is SGHDN and CDR2 FVKESK. Trimming removed 1 base at V and 0 bases at J, with 10 bases between. As DNA, the CDR3 is TGTGCCAGCAGCCAAGGAGGCAGTAACTCTGGAAACACCATATATTTT. Protein sequence: CASSQGGSNSGNTIYF.

In its sample, this clone was seen once. V usage is TRBV6-5 and J usage is TRBJ2-3; D gene uncertain. Deletions cut 4 bases from V and 2 bases from J, with 10 bases between. Germline values: CDR1 MNHEY, CDR2 SVGAGI. The CDR3 contains 14 residues. The CDR3: CASSSGLHTDTQYF. In DNA, the CDR3 is TGTGCCAGCAGTTCCGGGTTACACACAGATACGCAGTATTTT.

The V gene is TRBV5-4, the J gene TRBJ1-3; tentative D call: TRBD1 (5 bases). The CDR3 length is 12 residues. The V and J ends lost 4 bases and 7 bases respectively, with 9 bases between them. From germline, CDR1 is SGHNT and CDR2 YYREEE (reference sequence). CDR3 loop: CASSQGGNTIYF. The CDR3 region has the DNA TGTGCCAGCAGCCAGGGAGGGAACACCATATATTTT.

V gene TRBV19 combines with J gene TRBJ1-1; D call uncertain. Germline V gene data show CDR1 as LNHDA and CDR2 as SQIVND (reference sequence). This CDR3 region has 14 residues. V was pared by 3 bases and J by 1 base, with 9 bases between. In nucleotides, the CDR3 is TGTGCCAGTAGTATGTGGCCCCCGAACACTGAAGCTTTCTTT. Translating it yields CASSMWPPNTEAFF. Combining the CDR3 with reference TRBV19 and TRBJ1-1 gives the whole variable domain DGGITQSPKYLFRKEGQNVTLSCEQNLNHDAMYWYRQDPGQGLRLIYYSQIVNDFQKGDIAEGYSVSREKKESFPLTVTSAQKNPTAFYLCASSMWPPNTEAFFGQGTRLTVV.

The chain has TRBV2 and TRBJ2-5, with 7 bases lining up with TRBD2. Germline CDR1 SNHLY, CDR2 FYNNEI. V shed 7 bases, J shed 6 bases, and the junction held 11 bases outside the gene matches. This CDR3 has 14 residues. In DNA, the CDR3 is TGTGCCAGCAATCTGATGGGGGGGATGCAGACCCAGTACTTC. Protein sequence: CASNLMGGMQTQYF.

This rearrangement joins TRBV12-5 to TRBJ1-2, with D perhaps matching TRBD1 (6 bases). Germline V gene sequence: CDR1 LGHNT, CDR2 FRNRAP. The CDR3 runs to 16 residues. V lost 0 bases and J lost 4, with 15 bases in between. CDR3 in DNA: TGTGCTAGTGGTTTGGTCTTATCGGGGGGCAGCTATGGCTACACCTTC. Protein product: CASGLVLSGGSYGYTF.

The chain links TRBV24-1 to TRBJ2-2, with 12 bases aligning to TRBD1. V gave up 1 base and J gave up 5 bases; unmatched junction bases: 7. This CDR3 region has 18 residues. Per the germline V gene, CDR1 is KGHDR and CDR2 is SFDVKD. This chain's CDR3 is CATSDFAGQGARTGELFF. The DNA of the CDR3 is TGTGCCACCAGTGATTTCGCGGGACAGGGGGCGCGAACCGGGGAGCTGTTTTTT.

The count of this clone is one. The rearrangement joins TRBV7-2 to TRBJ1-2; D remains ambiguous. Looked up from germline, CDR1 is SGHTA and CDR2 is FQGNSA. The V and J ends lost 5 bases and 4 bases respectively, with 14 bases between them. This CDR3 comprises 14 residues. The CDR3: CASSPLAGSYGYTF. The CDR3 DNA is TGTGCCAGCAGCCCCTTGGCGGGGTCCTATGGCTACACCTTC.

CDR3 coding DNA: TGTGCCAGCAGCTTGGGGGCCAGGGACTCTGGAAACACCATATATTTT. This encodes CASSLGARDSGNTIYF. The V gene is TRBV5-8, the J gene TRBJ1-3; D might be TRBD1 (5 bases). CDR3 length: 16 amino acids. V gave up 0 bases and J gave up 0 bases, with 10 bases separating them. CDR1 is SGHTS, CDR2 YDEGEE, per germline.

V is TRBV10-3 and J is TRBJ1-5; TRBD1 matches at 7 bases. The ends lost 2 bases at V and 2 bases at J; junction bases unmatched: 9. The germline CDR1 and CDR2 sequences are ENHRY and SYGVKD. The CDR3 runs 17 residues. CDR3 nucleotides: TGTGCCATCAGTGAGGCGAGACAGGGAACAGGCAATCAGCCCCAGCATTTT. This gives the protein CAISEARQGTGNQPQHF.

The V gene is TRBV24-1, the J gene TRBJ1-2; D not certain. This CDR3 contains 13 residues. Germline V gives CDR1 KGHDR, CDR2 SFDVKD. Trimming took off 3 bases at V and 6 bases at J, with 10 bases between the two ends. In DNA, the CDR3 is TGTGCCACCAGTGATACGCGGAGGGATGGCTACACCTTC. This codes for CATSDTRRDGYTF.

The genes are TRBV6-6 and TRBJ1-5; weak D call: TRBD1 (5 bases). The CDR3 length is 14 residues. Trimming removed 7 bases from V and 6 bases from J, with 16 bases in between. Germline-derived CDR1 and CDR2 are MNHNY and SVGAGI (reference sequence). CDR3 sequence reads: CASTLGEGIQPQHF. In DNA, the CDR3 is TGTGCCAGCACCCTGGGGGAGGGAATTCAGCCCCAGCATTTT.